This T cell receptor beta chain comes out of a study of early T cells in non-severe SARS-CoV-2 infection. One entry per CDR3 protein, called by TCRdb with MiXCR from the 5' RACE reads. The sample consists of tens of thousands of distinct CDR3 sequences, over 13% of them appearing once. CDR1 is MGHRA, CDR2 YSYEKL, per germline. The V end lost 0 bases, the J end lost 0 bases, and 9 bases lay between the germline ends. CDR3 length: 15 amino acids. The TCR comes from an adult who was a healthcare worker with PCR-confirmed SARS-CoV-2 infection or an uninfected control (not recorded which). This rearrangement joins TRBV4-1 to TRBJ2-7, with D tentatively TRBD1 (6 bases). Sequencing input: whole blood. CDR3 in DNA: TGCGCCAGCAGCCAAGAATTACAGGGCTCCTACGAGCAGTACTTC. Its translation: CASSQELQGSYEQYF.